This T cell receptor (beta chain) was recovered during a study of CD8 T cells in Susac syndrome. The study, taken as a whole, reports: As the study acknowledged, the number of individuals in its TCR sequencing and HLA analysis was relatively small.

Sequencing of TCR beta was undertaken in CD8+ and CD4+ T cells derived from blood. TEMRA cells were FACS-enriched, while CD8+ and CD4+ T cells were negatively isolated. A word on this clonotype: Its specificity is not known.

With random hexamers, reverse transcription was performed on roughly 0.45 to 1 ug of RNA. Across 54 Vbeta and 13 Jbeta, TCR beta CDR3 was amplified with immunoSEQ multiplex PCR. TCRdb reprocessed the immunoSEQ multiplex PCR reads via MiXCR and lists one record per CDR3 protein. The sample yields approximately 120,000 distinct CDR3 sequences, around 90% seen once. This CDR3 contains 17 residues. V lost 2 bases to trimming and J lost 5 bases, with 21 bases between them. CDR1 is MNHEY, CDR2 SVGAGI, per germline. The chain recombines TRBV6-5 with TRBJ1-1, with D possibly being TRBD1 (5 bases). This TCR derives from a human donor in good health. Sequenced: CD8+ T cells from PBMCs. In DNA form, the CDR3 reads TGTGCCAGCAGTTACGATGGACGGGGCAGGAGGGGAACTGAAGCTTTCTTT. Amino acids: CASSYDGRGRRGTEAFF.